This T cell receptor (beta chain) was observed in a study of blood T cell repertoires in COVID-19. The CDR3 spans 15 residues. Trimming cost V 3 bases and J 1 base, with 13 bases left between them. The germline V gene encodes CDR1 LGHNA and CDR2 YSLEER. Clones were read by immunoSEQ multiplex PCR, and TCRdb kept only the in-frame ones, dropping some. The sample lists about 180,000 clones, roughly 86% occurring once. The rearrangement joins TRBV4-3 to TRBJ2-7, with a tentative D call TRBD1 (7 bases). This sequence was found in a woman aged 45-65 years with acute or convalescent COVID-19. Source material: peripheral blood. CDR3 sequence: CASSQVAGGSYEQYF. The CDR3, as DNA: TGCGCCAGCAGCCAGGTGGCAGGGGGGTCCTACGAGCAGTACTTC.